A single sample gave rise to the 6 T cell receptor beta chains below, sequenced in a study of blood T cell repertoires in COVID-19. The data were produced by immunoSEQ multiplex PCR, yet TCRdb's version contains in-frame clones alone and is incomplete. The sample shows nearly 90,000 clones, approximately 79% of them seen only once. Sequencing used peripheral blood. Every receptor here comes from a woman over 75 with acute or convalescent COVID-19.

The genes are TRBV6-2 or TRBV6-3 and TRBJ1-1, with unresolved D. The CDR3 has 14 residues. From germline, CDR1 is MNHEY and CDR2 SVGEGT. Trimming left V 0 bases short and J 2 bases short, with 7 bases between. CDR3 residues: CASSYSSFNTEAFF. The CDR3 DNA sequence: TGTGCCAGCAGTTACTCATCCTTTAACACTGAAGCTTTCTTT.

This clone was seen a handful of times. This chain joins TRBV2 and TRBJ1-1; D may be TRBD1 (5 bases). The CDR3 contains 13 residues. Germline loops: CDR1 SNHLY, CDR2 FYNNEI. V lost 6 bases, J lost 1 base, and 9 bases lay in between. The DNA for the CDR3 is TGTGCCAGCAGGGGACTTCGGAACACTGAAGCTTTCTTT. It yields the protein CASRGLRNTEAFF.

The V call is TRBV7-9, the J call TRBJ2-7, with 7 positions matching TRBD1. Per the germline V gene, CDR1 is SEHNR and CDR2 is FQNEAQ (reference sequence). CDR3 size: 15 residues. Trimming at V came to 2 bases and at J to 0 bases, leaving 4 bases not matched to a gene. The CDR3 DNA sequence: TGTGCCAGCAGCTTAACAGGGGCGACCTCCTACGAGCAGTACTTC. Translation: CASSLTGATSYEQYF.

This clone was detected only a few times. The chain recombines TRBV9 with TRBJ1-3; 7 bases align to TRBD1. With 4 bases clipped from V and 4 bases from J, the junction kept 17 bases outside the gene matches. CDR1 is SGDLS and CDR2 is YYNGEE in the germline V gene. The CDR3 length is 18 residues. CDR3 DNA: TGTGCCAGCAGCTTACGACCGACCACAGGGGTGACAGGAAACACCATATATTTT. It codes for CASSLRPTTGVTGNTIYF.

The chain recombines TRBV6-2 or TRBV6-3 with TRBJ1-1; D is possibly TRBD1 (5 bases). From germline, CDR1 is MNHEY and CDR2 SVGEGT. The CDR3 sequence is 16 residues long. Trimming cost V 0 bases and J 4 bases, with 15 bases left between them. This CDR3 is CASSYSGGVGGTEAFF. DNA for the CDR3: TGTGCCAGCAGTTACTCGGGCGGAGTCGGGGGCACTGAAGCTTTCTTT.

V gene TRBV19 combines with J gene TRBJ2-7; 8 bases map to TRBD1. Germline V gene sequence: CDR1 LNHDA, CDR2 SQIVND (reference sequence). V lost 2 bases to trimming and J lost 1 base; unmatched junction nucleotides: 10. This CDR3 is built from 17 residues. The CDR3 DNA is TGTGCCAGTAGTATAAGGCCCCGGACAGGGTTATCCTACGAGCAGTACTTC. It translates to CASSIRPRTGLSYEQYF.